This T cell receptor (beta chain) was retrieved from a study of blood T cell repertoires in COVID-19 (dated by TCRdb to 2020 to 2021). A note on the overall study: Collaborator samples came from the United States, Italy and Spain and covered acute and convalescent phases of COVID-19. The repertoires were released in a freely available public database meant as a resource for research on the immune response to SARS-CoV-2. The samples were drawn from the first 160 participants of the ongoing ImmuneRACE study and from 1,200 or so subjects provided by 6 global collaborators. Deeply sampled blood TCRbeta repertoires from subjects exposed to, actively infected with, or recovered from COVID-19 were included in the dataset. Where available, HLA class I and class II types were obtained from metadata supplied by the sample provider rather than from assay-based typing. Nearly every sample came with metadata listing a de-identified subject ID, COVID-19 status, age in years and sex. The material from the prospective study consisted of cDNA or gDNA derived from T cells, B-cell-depleted T cells, or PBMCs.

Here is what the overall study found, with its caveats: Clinical and demographic metadata were provided uncurated, with the amount varying by source and participant.

Collaborating institutions collected whole blood in K2EDTA tubes following their own protocols. Collaborator samples were shipped for TCRbeta analysis as frozen whole blood, isolated PBMCs, or DNA extracted from either sample type. This clone was seen more than once but under ten times. Its antigen is currently not known. No much larger clonotype is one base removed from it; base qualities were not supplied. The CDR3 numbers 15 residues from cysteine through phenylalanine. CDR3 DNA only is kept here, 45 bases in frame from base 1. Trimming accounts for 3 bases at V and 3 bases at J, while the number of junction bases matched to no gene is 7. From the germline V gene, CDR1 is MDHEN and CDR2 is SYDVKM. The immunoSEQ Assay, a bias-controlled multiplex PCR, was used to amplify TCRbeta CDR3 regions from genomic DNA. As for the original processing: Within the assay, amplification of reference gene primers was used to estimate how many nucleated cells each sample contained. To quantify the absolute abundance of each unique TCRbeta CDR3 rearrangement, sequence reads were collapsed and filtered. For each sample, productive Simpson clonality was calculated as the square root of Simpson's diversity index over productive rearrangements. TCRdb mirrors the immuneACCESS table, restricted to in-frame sequences. Some clones are absent from its copies; in checked studies, under half trace to an unresolved V gene, and the reason for the others is unknown. D and trimming were read from the DNA, whereas the V and J calls and clone size are those reported in that table. The sample contains 350,000 to 450,000 clones, about 85% of them found a single time. The ten largest account for under 4% of the sample.

The V gene is TRBV28 and the J gene is TRBJ2-7; TRBD1 lines up with 8 middle nucleotides. Sequences were obtained from peripheral blood. The TCR originated in a young woman with acute or convalescent COVID-19. The CDR3: CASSLAPGQDYEQYF. The bases are TGTGCCAGCAGTTTGGCACCGGGACAGGACTACGAGCAGTACTTC.